This T cell receptor beta chain is from a study of cytomegalovirus exposure and HLA in healthy donors. CDR3 length equals 12 residues. Between the trimmed V and J ends, which lost 6 bases and 8 bases, there was a span of 13 bases. CDR1 and CDR2 from the germline V gene are SGHTS and YDEGEE. Use of 60 Vbeta and 13 Jbeta primers characterized the PCR. Assay: immunoSEQ multiplex PCR; the TCRdb copy retains only in-frame clones and omits some. The table records 95,000 to 150,000 clones, about 80% of them present only once. Input material: PBMCs. The clonotype comes from a female donor in good health and CMV-seropositive. The chain combines TRBV5-8 with TRBJ2-3; D is perhaps TRBD1 (6 bases). This chain's CDR3 is CASIPKGGTQYF. DNA for the CDR3: TGTGCCAGCATCCCTAAAGGGGGTACGCAGTATTTT.